This record covers a single T cell receptor (beta chain). The antigen is not known. This sample was included in a study of T cells in narcolepsy. At the level of the study: Donors had narcolepsy type 1 or type 2, or were healthy controls.

Data came from immunoSEQ multiplex PCR; TCRdb stores just in-frame clones and leaves some out. This table holds 28,000 or so clones, roughly nine tenths found once. Study results and limitations: Reportedly, autoreactive clonotypes were serially detected in patients' blood but not controls'. Autoreactive HCRT-specific and TRIB2-specific clonotypes were marked in same-patient CSF-versus-blood CD4+ comparisons. In some patient and control memory CD4+ samples, autoreactive clones were absent.

The CDR3 length is 14 residues. Germline assignment: CDR1 SGHRS and CDR2 YFSETQ. The V and J ends lost 0 bases and 1 base respectively, with 7 bases between them. The sample was CD45RA- memory CD4+ T cells from PBMCs. The sequence was obtained from a human donor with narcolepsy. The rearrangement uses TRBV5-1 and TRBJ1-1; possible D gene TRBD1, 5 bases. The CDR3 reads CASSLGGQNTEAFF. DNA of the CDR3: TGCGCCAGCAGCTTGGGAGGACAGAACACTGAAGCTTTCTTT.